This T cell receptor (beta chain) was recorded in a study of prognosis after radiotherapy for stage I lung cancer. Study overall: Development of distant metastases after radiotherapy was seen in four patients at a median of around seven months, with no significant progression in over 12. General observations from the study: In patients with versus without metastases, TRBV and TRBJ gene usage reportedly differed. Tumor specificity was not determined for the expanded TCR clones.

A draw of approximately 5.6 milliliters of peripheral blood took place at each of two time points. Comment on this clonotype: Its antigen is unidentified.

Amplicons of TCR beta CDR3 were generated from genomic DNA by two-round multiplex PCR. Individual primers that were specific to each TRBV and TRBJ gene served in first-round PCR. MiXCR, run by TCRdb on the multiplex PCR reads, gives a single entry per CDR3 protein. This sample has over 10,000 distinct CDR3 sequences, with 47% found just once. This CDR3 contains 11 residues. Per germline, CDR1 SGHTA and CDR2 FQGTGA. V was trimmed by 4 bases and J by 7 bases, leaving 7 bases between them. The sequenced sample was PBMCs, obtained before or after stereotactic body radiation therapy (not recorded which). The TCR sequence derives from a donor aged 50 or older with non-small cell lung cancer. This rearrangement joins TRBV7-3 to TRBJ1-2; the D is unclear. In DNA form, the CDR3 reads TGTGCCAGCAGCTCAGGTTGTGGCTACACCTTC. It specifies CASSSGCGYTF.